Listed below are T cell receptor beta chains from one sample, sequenced in a study of blood T cell repertoires in COVID-19. This table comes from immunoSEQ multiplex PCR, and its TCRdb copy is limited to in-frame clones, with some not included. The sample includes just under 150,000 clones, 70% to 90% of them seen just once. The sample was peripheral blood. These receptors all come from a human donor with acute or convalescent COVID-19. The donor label of this sample is uncertain. CDR3s include the opening cysteine and the closing phenylalanine or tryptophan. A D gene is named only where the DNA matches it firmly. Size is omitted from some rows. Given values are once, few, many or a class for expanded clones.

>NA|NA|TRBJ2-3|TRBV6-2/TRBV6-3
CASSFRRSTDTQYF
TGTGCCAGCAGTTTTCGTAGAAGCACAGATACGCAGTATTTT
>NA|NA|TRBJ1-1|TRBV9
CASSVGVGGDTEAFF
TGTGCCAGCAGCGTAGGGGTGGGAGGTGACACTGAAGCTTTCTTT
>once|NA|TRBJ1-1|TRBV27
CASSLTGNMNTEAFF
TGTGCCAGCAGTTTAACGGGGAACATGAACACTGAAGCTTTCTTT
>NA|TRBD1|TRBJ2-2|TRBV11-2
CASSLDLRQGGTGELFF
TGTGCCAGCAGCTTAGATCTTAGACAGGGGGGAACCGGGGAGCTGTTTTTT
>NA|NA|TRBJ1-2|TRBV5-6
CASSLGQGVRGYTF
TGTGCCAGCAGCTTGGGTCAAGGGGTTCGGGGCTACACCTTC
>NA|TRBD1|TRBJ1-2|TRBV19
CASSIDVTGGTDGYTF
TGTGCCAGTAGTATAGATGTAACAGGGGGGACGGATGGCTACACCTTC
>NA|TRBD1|TRBJ1-4|TRBV2
CASRLRGQGNEKLFF
TGTGCCAGCAGACTGAGGGGGCAGGGTAATGAAAAACTGTTTTTT
>NA|NA|TRBJ1-1|TRBV6-5
CASSYAAGVYTEAFF
TGTGCCAGCAGTTACGCAGCGGGGGTCTACACTGAAGCTTTCTTT
>NA|NA|TRBJ1-1|TRBV3-1/TRBV3-2
CASSQEGSLTEAFF
TGTGCCAGCAGCCAAGAGGGGAGTTTGACTGAAGCTTTCTTT
>NA|TRBD1|TRBJ1-2|TRBV7-2
CASSLPTGEGYTF
TGTGCCAGCAGCTTACCAACAGGGGAAGGCTACACCTTC
>NA|NA|TRBJ2-3|TRBV12-3/TRBV12-4
CASTLARTDTQYF
TGTGCCAGCACTCTGGCCCGCACAGATACGCAGTATTTT
>few|TRBD1|TRBJ1-2|TRBV27
CASSSLDRTNYGYTF
TGTGCCAGCAGTAGTCTGGACAGGACTAACTATGGCTACACCTTC
>NA|NA|TRBJ1-1|TRBV7-3
CASSVARDTEAFF
TGTGCCAGCAGCGTTGCCAGGGACACTGAAGCTTTCTTT
>once|NA|TRBJ1-4|TRBV6-5
CASSYGANEKLFF
TGTGCCAGCAGTTACGGAGCTAATGAAAAACTGTTTTTT
>NA|NA|TRBJ1-1|TRBV4-2
CASSQGQKNTEAFF
TGTGCCAGCAGCCAAGGACAGAAGAACACTGAAGCTTTCTTT
>NA|NA|TRBJ1-1|TRBV9
CASNEAGYTEAFF
TGTGCCAGCAACGAGGCCGGGTACACTGAAGCTTTCTTT
>NA|NA|TRBJ2-5|TRBV2
CASNLGGQETQYF
TGTGCCAGCAATCTAGGGGGCCAAGAGACCCAGTACTTC
>once|NA|TRBJ1-4|TRBV18
CASSLRDEKLFF
TGTGCCAGCTCTCTCAGGGATGAAAAACTGTTTTTT
>few|TRBD1|TRBJ1-5|TRBV18
CASSPQGDQPQHF
TGTGCCAGCTCACCCCAGGGGGATCAGCCCCAGCATTTT
>NA|NA|TRBJ1-4|TRBV7-8
CASSPRVANEKLFF
TGTGCCAGCAGCCCACGGGTCGCTAATGAAAAACTGTTTTTT
>NA|NA|TRBJ1-2|TRBV29-1
CSVVGINYGYTF
TGCAGCGTTGTGGGCATAAACTATGGCTACACCTTC
>once|NA|TRBJ2-7|TRBV28
CASRDREGSYEQYF
TGTGCCAGCAGGGACAGGGAGGGGTCCTACGAGCAGTACTTC
>NA|TRBD1|TRBJ2-1|TRBV9
CASSVVGQGHNEQFF
TGTGCCAGCAGCGTAGTTGGACAGGGCCACAATGAGCAGTTCTTC
>NA|NA|TRBJ2-5|TRBV19
CASSLWGEDQETQYF
TGTGCCAGTAGCCTTTGGGGAGAGGACCAAGAGACCCAGTACTTC
>NA|TRBD1|TRBJ1-2|TRBV28
CASSLPTGKGGYTF
TGTGCCAGCAGTTTACCGACAGGGAAAGGTGGCTACACCTTC
>NA|TRBD1|TRBJ1-2|TRBV20-1
CSAREDRYLSF
TGCAGTGCTAGAGAGGACAGGTATCTTTCTTTC
>NA|TRBD2|TRBJ2-1|TRBV6-2/TRBV6-3
CASSYTVAGGGNEQFF
TGTGCCAGCAGTTACACAGTAGCGGGAGGGGGGAATGAGCAGTTCTTC
>NA|TRBD2|TRBJ2-1|TRBV7-6
CASSLRTSGLEEQFF
TGTGCCAGCAGCCTTCGGACTAGCGGGTTGGAAGAGCAGTTCTTC
>NA|TRBD2|TRBJ2-3|TRBV4-2
CASSQVGTSGSRTDTQYF
TGTGCCAGCAGCCAAGTGGGGACTAGCGGGAGTCGCACAGATACGCAGTATTTT
>few|TRBD1|TRBJ1-1|TRBV2
CASSERVGGARIIAFF
TGTGCCAGCAGTGAAAGGGTAGGGGGCGCAAGGATAATTGCTTTCTTT
>NA|NA|TRBJ2-1|TRBV19
CASSSVWSSYNEQFF
TGTGCCAGTAGTTCGGTCTGGAGCTCCTACAATGAGCAGTTCTTC
>NA|TRBD1|TRBJ1-1|TRBV10-3
CASQGEPNTEAFF
TGTGCCTCACAGGGGGAACCGAACACTGAAGCTTTCTTT
>NA|NA|TRBJ1-1|TRBV24-1
CATSKAGAGTEAFF
TGTGCCACCAGTAAGGCGGGCGCGGGCACTGAAGCTTTCTTT
>NA|TRBD1|TRBJ1-5|TRBV5-6
CASSAALVPGQGGNQPQHF
TGTGCCAGCAGCGCAGCGTTGGTGCCCGGACAGGGAGGCAATCAGCCCCAGCATTTT
>NA|NA|TRBJ1-2|TRBV2
CASSVQIYGYTF
TGTGCCAGCAGTGTCCAGATCTATGGCTACACCTTC
>NA|NA|TRBJ2-1|TRBV18
CASSPLELWSGEQFF
TGTGCCAGCTCACCCCTCGAATTGTGGTCGGGTGAGCAGTTCTTC
>NA|TRBD2|TRBJ2-1|TRBV7-9
CASSSPDAGGGAGEQFF
TGTGCCAGCAGTTCACCCGACGCGGGCGGGGGGGCCGGTGAGCAGTTCTTC
>NA|NA|TRBJ2-6|TRBV6-2/TRBV6-3
CASSYVRDNSGANVLTF
TGTGCCAGCAGTTACGTCAGGGATAACTCTGGGGCCAACGTCCTGACTTTC
>NA|NA|TRBJ1-6|TRBV2
CASSEYGGGLNSPLHF
TGTGCCAGCAGTGAATACGGGGGGGGACTAAATTCACCCCTCCACTTT
>NA|NA|TRBJ1-3|TRBV5-1
CASSLGGSENTIYF
TGCGCCAGCAGCTTGGGGGGCTCCGAAAACACCATATATTTT
>few|NA|TRBJ2-7|TRBV7-2
CASSLEGSRPYF
TGTGCCAGCAGCTTAGAAGGCTCTAGGCCCTACTTC
>NA|NA|TRBJ1-1|TRBV4-2
CASSQGDPGGWTEAFF
TGTGCCAGCAGCCAAGGGGATCCGGGAGGGTGGACTGAAGCTTTCTTT